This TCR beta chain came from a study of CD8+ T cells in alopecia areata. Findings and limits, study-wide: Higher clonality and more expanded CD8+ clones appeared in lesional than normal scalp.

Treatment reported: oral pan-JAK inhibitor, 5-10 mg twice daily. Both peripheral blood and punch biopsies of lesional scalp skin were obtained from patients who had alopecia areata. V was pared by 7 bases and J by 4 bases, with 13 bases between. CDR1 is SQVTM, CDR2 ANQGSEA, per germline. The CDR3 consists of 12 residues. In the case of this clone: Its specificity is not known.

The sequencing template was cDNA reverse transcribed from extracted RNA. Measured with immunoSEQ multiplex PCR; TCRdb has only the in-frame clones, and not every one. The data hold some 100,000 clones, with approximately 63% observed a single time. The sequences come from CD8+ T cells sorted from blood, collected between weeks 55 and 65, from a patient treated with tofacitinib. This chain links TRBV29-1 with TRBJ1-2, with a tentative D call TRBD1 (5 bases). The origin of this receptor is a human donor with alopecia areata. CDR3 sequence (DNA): TGCAGCGCTGCCAGGGAGGGCTATGGCTACACCTTC. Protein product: CSAAREGYGYTF.